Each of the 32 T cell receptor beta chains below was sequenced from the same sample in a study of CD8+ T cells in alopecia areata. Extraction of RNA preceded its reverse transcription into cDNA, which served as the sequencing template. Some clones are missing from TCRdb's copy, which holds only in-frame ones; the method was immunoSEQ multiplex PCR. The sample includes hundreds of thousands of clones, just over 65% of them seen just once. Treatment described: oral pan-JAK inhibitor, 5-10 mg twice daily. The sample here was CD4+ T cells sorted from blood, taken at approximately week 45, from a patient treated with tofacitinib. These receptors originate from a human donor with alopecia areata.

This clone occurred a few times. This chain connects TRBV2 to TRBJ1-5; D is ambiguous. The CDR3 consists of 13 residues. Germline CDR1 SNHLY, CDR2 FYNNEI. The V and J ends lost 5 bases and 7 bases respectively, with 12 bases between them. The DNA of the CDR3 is TGTGCCAGCAGTTATGGTCGAATCCAGCCCCAGCATTTT. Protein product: CASSYGRIQPQHF.

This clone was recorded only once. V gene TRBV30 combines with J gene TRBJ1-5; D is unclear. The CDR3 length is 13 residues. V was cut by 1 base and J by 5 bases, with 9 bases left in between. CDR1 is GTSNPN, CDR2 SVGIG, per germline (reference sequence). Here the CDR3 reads CAWSGGEDQPQHF. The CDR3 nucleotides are TGTGCCTGGAGTGGCGGGGAGGATCAGCCCCAGCATTTT.

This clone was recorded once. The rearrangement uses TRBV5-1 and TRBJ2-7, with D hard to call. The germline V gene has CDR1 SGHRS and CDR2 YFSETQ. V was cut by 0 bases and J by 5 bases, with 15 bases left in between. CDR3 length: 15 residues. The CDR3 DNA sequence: TGCGCCAGCAGCTTGGTAGTGGCAGTTACCAACGAGCAGTACTTC. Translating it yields CASSLVVAVTNEQYF.

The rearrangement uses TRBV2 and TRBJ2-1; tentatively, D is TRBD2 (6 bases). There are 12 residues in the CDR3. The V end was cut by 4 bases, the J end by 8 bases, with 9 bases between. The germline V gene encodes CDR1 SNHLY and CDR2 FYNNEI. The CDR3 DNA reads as TGTGCCAGCAGTGGTAGCGGAGATGAGCAGTTCTTC. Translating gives CASSGSGDEQFF. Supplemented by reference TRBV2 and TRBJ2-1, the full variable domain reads EPEVTQTPSHQVTQMGQEVILRCVPISNHLYFYWYRQILGQKVEFLVSFYNNEISEKSEIFDDQFSVERPDGSNFTLKIRSTKLEDSAMYFCASSGSGDEQFFGPGTRLTVL.

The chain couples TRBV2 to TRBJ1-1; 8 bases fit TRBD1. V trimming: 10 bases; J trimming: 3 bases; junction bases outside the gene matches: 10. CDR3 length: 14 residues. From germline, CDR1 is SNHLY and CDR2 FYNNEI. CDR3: CATIGQGRDTEAFF. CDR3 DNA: TGTGCCACCATAGGACAGGGTAGGGACACTGAAGCTTTCTTT.

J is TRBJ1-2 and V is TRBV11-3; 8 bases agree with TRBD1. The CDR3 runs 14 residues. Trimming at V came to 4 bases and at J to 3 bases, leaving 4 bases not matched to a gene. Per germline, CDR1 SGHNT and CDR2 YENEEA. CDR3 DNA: TGTGCCAGCAGCTCGGGACAGGCAGACTATGGCTACACCTTC. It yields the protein CASSSGQADYGYTF.

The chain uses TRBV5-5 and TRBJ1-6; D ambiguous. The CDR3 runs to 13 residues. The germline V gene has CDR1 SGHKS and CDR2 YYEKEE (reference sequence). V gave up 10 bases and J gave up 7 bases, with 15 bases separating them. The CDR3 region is CASIRSGNSPLHF. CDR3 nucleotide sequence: TGTGCCTCGATCCGGTCGGGGAATTCACCCCTCCACTTT.

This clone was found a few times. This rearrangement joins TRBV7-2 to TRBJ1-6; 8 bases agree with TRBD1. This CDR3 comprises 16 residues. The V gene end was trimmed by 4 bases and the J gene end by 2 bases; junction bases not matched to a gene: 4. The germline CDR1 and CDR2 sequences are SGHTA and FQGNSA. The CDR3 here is CASSSQGGTYNSPLHF. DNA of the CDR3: TGTGCCAGCAGCTCACAGGGGGGAACCTATAATTCACCCCTCCACTTT.

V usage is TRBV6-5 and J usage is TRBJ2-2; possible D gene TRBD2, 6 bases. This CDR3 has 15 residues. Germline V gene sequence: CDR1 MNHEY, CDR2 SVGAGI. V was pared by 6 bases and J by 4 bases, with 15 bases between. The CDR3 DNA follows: TGTGCCAGCAGCCTCGCGGGGCTTATCACCGGGGAGCTGTTTTTT. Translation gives CASSLAGLITGELFF.

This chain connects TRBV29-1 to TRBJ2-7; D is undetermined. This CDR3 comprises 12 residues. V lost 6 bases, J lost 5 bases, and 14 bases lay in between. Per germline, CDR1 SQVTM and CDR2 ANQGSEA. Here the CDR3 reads CSVRDTGNEQYF. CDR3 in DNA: TGCAGCGTCAGAGATACTGGGAACGAGCAGTACTTC.

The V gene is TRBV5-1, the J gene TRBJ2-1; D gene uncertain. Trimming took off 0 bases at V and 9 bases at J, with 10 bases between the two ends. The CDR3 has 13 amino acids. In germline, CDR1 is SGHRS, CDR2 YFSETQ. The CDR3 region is CASSLGARSEQFF. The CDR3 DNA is TGCGCCAGCAGCTTGGGCGCACGGTCTGAGCAGTTCTTC.

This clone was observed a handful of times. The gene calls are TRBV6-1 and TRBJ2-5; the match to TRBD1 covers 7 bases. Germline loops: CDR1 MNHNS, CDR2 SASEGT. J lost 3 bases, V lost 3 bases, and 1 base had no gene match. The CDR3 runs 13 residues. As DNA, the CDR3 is TGTGCCAGCAGTGATGGGACAGAAGAGACCCAGTACTTC. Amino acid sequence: CASSDGTEETQYF.

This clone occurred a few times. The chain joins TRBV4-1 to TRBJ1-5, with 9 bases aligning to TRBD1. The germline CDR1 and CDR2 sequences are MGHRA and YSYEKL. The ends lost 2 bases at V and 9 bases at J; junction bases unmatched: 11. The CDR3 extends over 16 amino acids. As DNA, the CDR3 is TGCGCCAGCAGCCAACCACTGACAGGGGGAGTTTGGCCCCAGCATTTT. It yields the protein CASSQPLTGGVWPQHF.

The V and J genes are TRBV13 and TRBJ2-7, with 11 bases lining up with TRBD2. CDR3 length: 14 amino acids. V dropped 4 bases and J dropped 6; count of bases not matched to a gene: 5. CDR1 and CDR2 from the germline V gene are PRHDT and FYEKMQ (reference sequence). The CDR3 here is CASSSRSGGAEQYF. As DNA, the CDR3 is TGTGCCAGCAGCTCCCGTAGCGGGGGGGCCGAGCAGTACTTC.

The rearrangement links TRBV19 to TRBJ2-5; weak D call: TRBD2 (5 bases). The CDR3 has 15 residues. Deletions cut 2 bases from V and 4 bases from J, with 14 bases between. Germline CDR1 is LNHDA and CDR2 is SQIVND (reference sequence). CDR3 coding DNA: TGTGCCAGTAGTATACCCTCGGCGGGTCTAGAGACCCAGTACTTC. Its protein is CASSIPSAGLETQYF.

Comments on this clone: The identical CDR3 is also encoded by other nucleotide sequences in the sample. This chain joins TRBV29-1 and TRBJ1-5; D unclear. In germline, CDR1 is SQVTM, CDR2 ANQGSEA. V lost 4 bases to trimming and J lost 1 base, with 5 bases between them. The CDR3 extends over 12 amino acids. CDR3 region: CSVGGSNQPQHF. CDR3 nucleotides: TGCAGCGTTGGAGGAAGCAATCAGCCCCAGCATTTT.

CDR3 sequence: CASSQNRGRTEAFF. In DNA, the CDR3 is TGCGCCAGCAGCCAAAACAGGGGGCGGACTGAAGCTTTCTTT. The chain carries TRBV4-3 and TRBJ1-1; 9 positions agree with TRBD1. Trimming cost V 2 bases and J 5 bases; bases outside gene matches: 3. CDR3 size: 14 residues. Germline CDR1 LGHNA, CDR2 YSLEER.

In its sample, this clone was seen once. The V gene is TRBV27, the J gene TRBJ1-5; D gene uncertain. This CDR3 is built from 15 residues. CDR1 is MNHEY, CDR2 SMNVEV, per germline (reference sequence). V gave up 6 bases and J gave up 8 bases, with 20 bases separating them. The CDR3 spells CASRDSGIVEKPQHF. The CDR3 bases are TGTGCCAGCAGGGATTCGGGTATTGTGGAGAAGCCCCAGCATTTT.

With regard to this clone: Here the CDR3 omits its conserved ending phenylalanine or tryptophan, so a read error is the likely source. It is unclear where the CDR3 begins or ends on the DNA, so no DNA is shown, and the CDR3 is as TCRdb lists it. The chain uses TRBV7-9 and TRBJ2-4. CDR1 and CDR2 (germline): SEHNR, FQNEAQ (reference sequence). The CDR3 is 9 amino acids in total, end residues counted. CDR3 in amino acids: CASPPFRTR.

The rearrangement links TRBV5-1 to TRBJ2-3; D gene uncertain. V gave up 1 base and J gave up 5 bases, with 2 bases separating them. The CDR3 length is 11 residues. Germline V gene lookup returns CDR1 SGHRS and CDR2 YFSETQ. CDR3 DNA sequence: TGCGCCAGCAGCTTGATAGATACGCAGTATTTT. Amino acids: CASSLIDTQYF.

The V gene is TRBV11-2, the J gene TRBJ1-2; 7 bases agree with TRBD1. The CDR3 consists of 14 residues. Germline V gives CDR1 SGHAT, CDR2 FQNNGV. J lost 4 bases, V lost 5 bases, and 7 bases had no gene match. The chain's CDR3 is CASSIPGQPYGYTF. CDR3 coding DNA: TGTGCCAGCAGCATTCCGGGACAGCCCTATGGCTACACCTTC.

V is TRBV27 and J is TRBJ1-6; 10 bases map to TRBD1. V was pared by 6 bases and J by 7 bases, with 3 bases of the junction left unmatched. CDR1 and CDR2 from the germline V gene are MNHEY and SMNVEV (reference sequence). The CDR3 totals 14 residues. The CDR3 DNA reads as TGTGCCAGCAGCGGGACAGGGGTCAATTCACCCCTCCACTTT. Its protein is CASSGTGVNSPLHF.

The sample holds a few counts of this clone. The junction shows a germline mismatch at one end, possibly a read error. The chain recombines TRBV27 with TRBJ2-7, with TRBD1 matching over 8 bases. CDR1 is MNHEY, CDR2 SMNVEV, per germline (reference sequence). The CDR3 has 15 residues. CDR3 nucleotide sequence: TGTGCCAGCAGTCTATCCGGGGACAGGAACGACGAGCAGTACTTC. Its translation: CASSLSGDRNDEQYF.

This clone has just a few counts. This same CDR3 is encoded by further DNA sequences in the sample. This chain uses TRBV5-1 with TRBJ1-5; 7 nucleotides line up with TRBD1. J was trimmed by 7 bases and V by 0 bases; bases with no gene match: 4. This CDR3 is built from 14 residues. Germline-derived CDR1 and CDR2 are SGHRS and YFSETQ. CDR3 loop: CASSLEGAGQPQHF. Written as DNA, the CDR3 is TGCGCCAGCAGCTTGGAGGGGGCCGGGCAGCCCCAGCATTTT.

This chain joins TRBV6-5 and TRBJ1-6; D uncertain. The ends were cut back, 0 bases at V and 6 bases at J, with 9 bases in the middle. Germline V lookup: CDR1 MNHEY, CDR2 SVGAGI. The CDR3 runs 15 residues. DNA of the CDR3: TGTGCCAGCAGTTACTCGAACTCGGGTAATTCACCCCTCCACTTT. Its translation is CASSYSNSGNSPLHF.

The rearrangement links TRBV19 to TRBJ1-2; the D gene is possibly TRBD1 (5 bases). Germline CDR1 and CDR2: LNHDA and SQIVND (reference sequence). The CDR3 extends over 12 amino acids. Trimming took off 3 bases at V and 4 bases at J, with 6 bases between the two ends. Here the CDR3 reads CASSIDSYGYTF. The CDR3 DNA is TGTGCCAGTAGTATCGACAGCTATGGCTACACCTTC.

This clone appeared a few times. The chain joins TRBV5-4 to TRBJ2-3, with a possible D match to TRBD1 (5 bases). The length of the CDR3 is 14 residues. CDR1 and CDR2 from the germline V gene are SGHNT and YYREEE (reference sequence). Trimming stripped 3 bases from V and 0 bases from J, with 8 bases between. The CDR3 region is CASSSTASTDTQYF. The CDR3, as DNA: TGTGCCAGCAGCTCGACAGCTAGCACAGATACGCAGTATTTT.

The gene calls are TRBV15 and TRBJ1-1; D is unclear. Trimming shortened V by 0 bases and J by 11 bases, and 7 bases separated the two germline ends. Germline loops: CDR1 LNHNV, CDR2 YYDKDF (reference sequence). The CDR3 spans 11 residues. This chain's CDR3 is CATSRDSRAFF. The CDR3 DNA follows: TGTGCCACCAGCAGAGATTCCCGGGCTTTCTTT.

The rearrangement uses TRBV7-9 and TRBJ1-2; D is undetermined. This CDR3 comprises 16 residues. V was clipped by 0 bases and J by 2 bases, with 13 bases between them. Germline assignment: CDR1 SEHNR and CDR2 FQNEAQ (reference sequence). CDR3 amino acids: CASSLASSWRNYGYTF. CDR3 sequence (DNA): TGTGCCAGCAGCTTAGCGTCATCGTGGAGAAACTATGGCTACACCTTC.

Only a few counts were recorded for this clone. The CDR3 region has the DNA TGTGCCAGCGGGAACAGACAGATCATGAACACTGAAGCTTTCTTT. As protein: CASGNRQIMNTEAFF. The genes are TRBV2 and TRBJ1-1; maybe TRBD1 (5 bases). Trimming removed 8 bases at V and 0 bases at J, with 16 bases between. CDR3 length: 15 residues. Germline V gives CDR1 SNHLY, CDR2 FYNNEI.

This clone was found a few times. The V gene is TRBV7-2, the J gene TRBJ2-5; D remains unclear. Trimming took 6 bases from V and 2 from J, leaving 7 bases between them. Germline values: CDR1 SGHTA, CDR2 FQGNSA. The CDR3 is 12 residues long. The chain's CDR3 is CASRRSQETQYF. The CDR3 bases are TGTGCCAGCAGGAGAAGTCAAGAGACCCAGTACTTC.

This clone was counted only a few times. CDR3: CASSDPGSNQPQHF. The CDR3 nucleotides read TGTGCCAGCAGCGATCCGGGGTCCAATCAGCCCCAGCATTTT. V and J are TRBV11-1 and TRBJ1-5; D is ambiguous. CDR1 and CDR2 (germline): SGHAT, FQDESV (reference sequence). V was trimmed by 5 bases and J by 3 bases, leaving 11 bases between them. This CDR3 has 14 residues. Combining the CDR3 with reference TRBV11-1 and TRBJ1-5 gives the whole variable domain EAEVAQSPRYKITEKSQAVAFWCDPISGHATLYWYRQILGQGPELLVQFQDESVVDDSQLPKDRFSAERLKGVDSTLKIQPAELGDSAMYLCASSDPGSNQPQHFGDGTRLSIL.